This TCR beta chain was profiled in a study of OX40 agonist ivuxolimab in advanced cancers. Turning to the overall study: Ivuxolimab was an agonistic, fully human IgG2 monoclonal antibody directed against OX40 (CD134), a costimulatory receptor. The point of sequencing TCRbeta in the periphery was to test whether ivuxolimab changed TCR sequence diversity and drove clonal T-cell expansion. Prior anti-PD-1, anti-PD-L1 or anti-CTLA-4 therapy was permitted, and 35% to 40% of dose-escalation patients had received checkpoint inhibitors. In the dose-escalation cohort, approximately 80% of patients were male, and the mean age was around 65 years with a range of roughly 20 to 79. Three dose-escalation patients achieved partial responses, one with hepatocellular carcinoma and two with cutaneous melanoma. Intravenous ivuxolimab was administered to patients every 2 weeks at six dose levels: 0.01, 0.1, 0.3, 1.5, 3 and 10 mg/kg. Of the roughly 53 patients in dose escalation, about 20 had hepatocellular carcinoma, roughly 15 had melanoma, 9 had renal cell carcinoma and 9 had head and neck cancer. The paper reports the monotherapy dose-escalation portion (N of about 47 patients) of the phase I ivuxolimab trial. Study-wide findings and limitations: Partial responders in the 0.1-3.0 mg/kg groups had among the lowest normalized peripheral clonal expansion, especially among CD8+ T cells. Low levels of normalized T-cell clonal expansion were also seen in some patients who did not respond. After ivuxolimab, expanded clones were on average more numerous among CD8+ T cells than among CD4+ T cells. At doses of 0.1 to 3.0 mg/kg, clonal expansion of both CD4+ and CD8+ T cells in blood was seen between baseline and week 6. Antigen specificity was not determined for the clonally expanded peripheral T cells.

V and J lose 3 bases and 6 bases, and a span of 22 bases separates them. The CDR3 has 16 amino acids, counting the end cysteine and phenylalanine. The retained sequence is limited to the CDR3, 48 bases, with the frame set at the first base. CDR1 is given as GTSNPN and CDR2 as SVGIG, both from the germline V gene (reference sequence). As concerns this clone: Its antigen is still unknown. The input lacks base qualities; no much larger clone sits a single base away.

Patients with autoimmune disease history or receiving systemic immunosuppression were excluded from the trial. Peripheral blood for TCR sequencing was drawn from every dose cohort at baseline, at cycle 4 day 1 and at cycle 7 day 1. The samples were taken from a phase I, first-in-human, multicenter, open-label dose-escalation trial of ivuxolimab. Adults with locally advanced or metastatic melanoma, renal cell, hepatocellular, or head and neck squamous cell carcinoma were enrolled in the trial. Before TCR sequencing, CD4+ and CD8+ T cells were separately sorted from peripheral blood. For sequencing of the TCRbeta CDR3 region, genomic DNA was extracted from the sorted cells. The immunoSEQ Assay was used for sequencing of TCRbeta CDR3 regions. The table was pulled from immuneACCESS by TCRdb, which kept in-frame rearrangements only. Such tables lose some clones; where checked, under half of the loss comes from unresolved V genes, and the rest has no known cause. For this sample the table gives tens of thousands of clones, of which about 88% were detected only once. The ten biggest clones cover 5.5% to 8.5% of the sample.

Recombination joined TRBV30 with TRBJ2-3; TRBD2 is possibly the D segment (6 matching bases). The input for sequencing was CD4+ or CD8+ T cells sorted from blood, taken in a trial of the OX40 agonist ivuxolimab. The receptor was isolated from an adult with an advanced solid tumor such as melanoma, head and neck, liver or kidney cancer. This receptor has the CDR3 CAWSPGLSGRLDTQYF. The DNA reads as follows: TGTGCCTGGAGCCCCGGACTATCCGGGAGATTGGATACGCAGTATTTT.